The rows below give T cell receptor beta chains drawn from one sample of a study of blood T cells in healthy people across ages. MiXCR, applied by TCRdb to the 5' RACE reads, yields one record per CDR3 protein. The data hold approximately 1,700,000 distinct CDR3 sequences, with roughly two fifths observed a single time. Specimen: blood. These receptors were taken from a human donor in good health. Both conserved end residues are part of each CDR3. Each record gives: V gene, CDR3 length, J gene, D gene, clone size, CDR3 DNA, CDR3 protein. D genes are given only for firm matches. Expanded clones get a size class; other rows say once, few or many, or leave the size out.

V gene: TRBV7-3; CDR3 length: 18; J gene: TRBJ2-6; D gene: TRBD2; clone size: NA; CDR3 DNA: TGTGCCAGCAGCCTACCTACTAGCGGGGGAGGAGGGGCCAACGTCCTGACTTTC; CDR3 protein: CASSLPTSGGGGANVLTF
V gene: TRBV7-8; CDR3 length: 14; J gene: TRBJ1-2; D gene: NA; clone size: NA; CDR3 DNA: TGTGCCAGCAGCCCTAGGCAGGGAGGGGATGGCTACACCTTC; CDR3 protein: CASSPRQGGDGYTF
V gene: TRBV29-1; CDR3 length: 14; J gene: TRBJ2-1; D gene: NA; clone size: few; CDR3 DNA: TGCGCAGGGGGCGGGGGTCAGTCCTACAATGAGCAGTTCTTC; CDR3 protein: CAGGGGQSYNEQFF
V gene: TRBV12-3/TRBV12-4; CDR3 length: 13; J gene: TRBJ2-7; D gene: NA; clone size: few; CDR3 DNA: TGTGCCAGCAGGGGACCGACTACCTACGAGCAGTACTTC; CDR3 protein: CASRGPTTYEQYF
V gene: TRBV2; CDR3 length: 15; J gene: TRBJ2-6; D gene: NA; clone size: NA; CDR3 DNA: TGTGCCAGCAGTGTAAGCGACTCTGGGGCCAACGTCCGGACTTTC; CDR3 protein: CASSVSDSGANVRTF
V gene: TRBV12-3/TRBV12-4; CDR3 length: 15; J gene: TRBJ1-1; D gene: TRBD1; clone size: once; CDR3 DNA: TGTGCCAGCAGACTAAGGACAGGGTGGGCCACTGAAGCTTTCTTT; CDR3 protein: CASRLRTGWATEAFF
V gene: TRBV6-6; CDR3 length: 13; J gene: TRBJ2-1; D gene: NA; clone size: NA; CDR3 DNA: TGTGCCAGCAGTTACTACCCCGGGGAAAAGGAGTTCTTC; CDR3 protein: CASSYYPGEKEFF
V gene: TRBV7-2; CDR3 length: 18; J gene: TRBJ2-1; D gene: TRBD2; clone size: NA; CDR3 DNA: TGTGCCAGCAGCTTAGTCGCTAGCGGGGGCCCACCCTACAATGAGCAGTTCTTC; CDR3 protein: CASSLVASGGPPYNEQFF
V gene: TRBV27; CDR3 length: 13; J gene: TRBJ1-2; D gene: NA; clone size: few; CDR3 DNA: TGTGCCAGCAGTTTGAACCAGGGGTATGGCTACACCTTC; CDR3 protein: CASSLNQGYGYTF
V gene: TRBV6-2/TRBV6-3; CDR3 length: 14; J gene: TRBJ2-7; D gene: NA; clone size: few; CDR3 DNA: TGTGCCAGCAGAGCCGCAGGGGCGGCCTACGAGCAGTACTTC; CDR3 protein: CASRAAGAAYEQYF
V gene: TRBV5-1; CDR3 length: 14; J gene: TRBJ1-2; D gene: NA; clone size: few; CDR3 DNA: TGCGCCAGCAGTCACCCGGATAACATCTATGGCTACACCTTC; CDR3 protein: CASSHPDNIYGYTF
V gene: TRBV6-2/TRBV6-3; CDR3 length: 14; J gene: TRBJ1-5; D gene: NA; clone size: NA; CDR3 DNA: TGTGCCAGCAGTTTAACAGGAGGGGGGGCGCCCCAGCATTTT; CDR3 protein: CASSLTGGGAPQHF
V gene: TRBV20-1; CDR3 length: 15; J gene: TRBJ2-1; D gene: TRBD2; clone size: NA; CDR3 DNA: TGCAGTGCTAGGGGCCCGGGACTAGCGGACAATGAGCAGTTCTTC; CDR3 protein: CSARGPGLADNEQFF
V gene: TRBV7-9; CDR3 length: 13; J gene: TRBJ1-2; D gene: TRBD1; clone size: once; CDR3 DNA: TGTGCCAGCACCGAACAGGGGGCGAGGGGCTACACCTTC; CDR3 protein: CASTEQGARGYTF
V gene: TRBV12-3/TRBV12-4; CDR3 length: 14; J gene: TRBJ1-5; D gene: NA; clone size: NA; CDR3 DNA: TGTGCCAGCAGTTTAACATGGCCTAATCAGCCCCAGCATTTT; CDR3 protein: CASSLTWPNQPQHF
V gene: TRBV20-1; CDR3 length: 13; J gene: TRBJ2-7; D gene: TRBD1; clone size: NA; CDR3 DNA: TGCAGTGCTGGTCCCGGGACAGGGTTCGAGCAGTACTTC; CDR3 protein: CSAGPGTGFEQYF
V gene: TRBV27; CDR3 length: 16; J gene: TRBJ2-3; D gene: NA; clone size: NA; CDR3 DNA: TGTGCCAGCAGTCCGGGGAACAGCCCTCGCACAGATACGCAGTATTTT; CDR3 protein: CASSPGNSPRTDTQYF
V gene: TRBV28; CDR3 length: 19; J gene: TRBJ2-6; D gene: TRBD1; clone size: NA; CDR3 DNA: TGTGCCAGCAGTGTCCACAGGGGGAGCTATTTGAGTGGGGCCAACGTCCTGACTTTC; CDR3 protein: CASSVHRGSYLSGANVLTF
V gene: TRBV7-9; CDR3 length: 16; J gene: TRBJ1-2; D gene: NA; clone size: NA; CDR3 DNA: TGTGCCAGCAGCTTAACAGGGACGAATCCCCTCTATGGCTACACCTTC; CDR3 protein: CASSLTGTNPLYGYTF
V gene: TRBV29-1; CDR3 length: 11; J gene: TRBJ2-7; D gene: NA; clone size: many; CDR3 DNA: TGCAGCGCCGGTAGAGGGGCCGAGCAGTACTTC; CDR3 protein: CSAGRGAEQYF
V gene: TRBV7-9; CDR3 length: 13; J gene: TRBJ1-2; D gene: NA; clone size: once; CDR3 DNA: TGTTCCAGCAGCTTAAACAGGGACTATGGCTACACCTTC; CDR3 protein: CSSSLNRDYGYTF
V gene: TRBV12-3/TRBV12-4; CDR3 length: 12; J gene: TRBJ1-1; D gene: NA; clone size: NA; CDR3 DNA: TGTGCCAGCAGCTCCAGCCAGGGGCGAGCTTTCTTT; CDR3 protein: CASSSSQGRAFF
V gene: TRBV7-2; CDR3 length: 13; J gene: TRBJ1-1; D gene: NA; clone size: many; CDR3 DNA: TGTGCCAGCAGCTTTACAGAGAACACTGAAGCTTTCTTT; CDR3 protein: CASSFTENTEAFF
V gene: TRBV21-1; CDR3 length: 17; J gene: TRBJ2-1; D gene: NA; clone size: few; CDR3 DNA: TGTGCCAGCAGCTCCCGGACTAGCGGGGGGTCCTACAATGAGCAGTTCTTC; CDR3 protein: CASSSRTSGGSYNEQFF
V gene: TRBV27; CDR3 length: 20; J gene: TRBJ2-7; D gene: NA; clone size: NA; CDR3 DNA: TGTGCCAGCAGTTTAGGGTATTGGAAGGGGCCTGAGGGGTTTACCTACGAGCAGTACTTC; CDR3 protein: CASSLGYWKGPEGFTYEQYF
V gene: TRBV12-3/TRBV12-4; CDR3 length: 11; J gene: TRBJ1-1; D gene: NA; clone size: once; CDR3 DNA: TGTGCCAGCAGTTTAATCGGGGACGCTTTCTTT; CDR3 protein: CASSLIGDAFF
V gene: TRBV6-5; CDR3 length: 16; J gene: TRBJ2-3; D gene: NA; clone size: few; CDR3 DNA: TGTGCCAGCAGTTACTCCGGCCCTAGGAGCACAGATACGCAGTATTTT; CDR3 protein: CASSYSGPRSTDTQYF
V gene: TRBV20-1; CDR3 length: 12; J gene: TRBJ2-7; D gene: NA; clone size: NA; CDR3 DNA: TGCAGGGCTAGTTCCCTAGGTTACGAGCAGTACTTC; CDR3 protein: CRASSLGYEQYF
V gene: TRBV12-3/TRBV12-4; CDR3 length: 14; J gene: TRBJ2-3; D gene: NA; clone size: NA; CDR3 DNA: TGTGCCAGCAGTTCGACAGAACGAGCAGATACGCAGTATTTT; CDR3 protein: CASSSTERADTQYF
V gene: TRBV7-9; CDR3 length: 14; J gene: TRBJ1-2; D gene: NA; clone size: NA; CDR3 DNA: TGTGCCAGCAGCTTGGACAGAGAGGTCTATGGCTACACCTTC; CDR3 protein: CASSLDREVYGYTF
V gene: TRBV20-1; CDR3 length: 13; J gene: TRBJ1-4; D gene: TRBD1; clone size: NA; CDR3 DNA: TGCAGTGCTACGGGACAGAGAAATGAAAAACTGTTTTTT; CDR3 protein: CSATGQRNEKLFF
V gene: TRBV4-3; CDR3 length: 14; J gene: TRBJ2-2; D gene: NA; clone size: NA; CDR3 DNA: TGCGCCAGCAGCTTCGGGGTGTGGACCGGGGAGCTGTTTTTT; CDR3 protein: CASSFGVWTGELFF
V gene: TRBV5-4; CDR3 length: 13; J gene: TRBJ2-3; D gene: TRBD2; clone size: NA; CDR3 DNA: TGTGCCAGCAGCCTAAGGACTAGGGGTACGCAGTATTTT; CDR3 protein: CASSLRTRGTQYF
V gene: TRBV5-1; CDR3 length: 15; J gene: TRBJ1-4; D gene: TRBD1; clone size: NA; CDR3 DNA: TGCGCCAGCAGCTTTTCGGGACAGGGGACTGAAAAACTGTTTTTT; CDR3 protein: CASSFSGQGTEKLFF
V gene: TRBV11-3; CDR3 length: 13; J gene: TRBJ2-7; D gene: NA; clone size: NA; CDR3 DNA: TGTGCCAGCAGCTTACCCGACGGAAACGAGCAGTACTTC; CDR3 protein: CASSLPDGNEQYF
V gene: TRBV19; CDR3 length: 14; J gene: TRBJ1-5; D gene: TRBD1; clone size: NA; CDR3 DNA: TGTGCCAGTACGGGGGACAGGGTTATTCAGCCCCAGCATTTT; CDR3 protein: CASTGDRVIQPQHF
V gene: TRBV20-1; CDR3 length: 12; J gene: TRBJ2-3; D gene: NA; clone size: NA; CDR3 DNA: TGCAGTGCTAGGTTTAGCACAGATACGCAGTATTTT; CDR3 protein: CSARFSTDTQYF
V gene: TRBV25-1; CDR3 length: 13; J gene: TRBJ1-1; D gene: NA; clone size: NA; CDR3 DNA: TGTGCCAGCACCCTAGAGAGGGACACTGAAGCTTTCTTT; CDR3 protein: CASTLERDTEAFF
V gene: TRBV5-1; CDR3 length: 13; J gene: TRBJ2-7; D gene: TRBD2; clone size: NA; CDR3 DNA: TGCGCCAGCAGCAGCGGGACGCCGTCCGAGCAGTACTTC; CDR3 protein: CASSSGTPSEQYF
V gene: TRBV15; CDR3 length: 15; J gene: TRBJ2-1; D gene: TRBD1; clone size: few; CDR3 DNA: TGTGCCACCAGCAGTGGACAGGGTTTCGGCAATGAGCAGTTCTTC; CDR3 protein: CATSSGQGFGNEQFF
V gene: TRBV5-5; CDR3 length: 13; J gene: TRBJ1-1; D gene: NA; clone size: NA; CDR3 DNA: TGTGCCAGCAGCTTGGGGGGTTATCCTGAAGCTTTCTTT; CDR3 protein: CASSLGGYPEAFF
V gene: TRBV7-9; CDR3 length: 14; J gene: TRBJ2-7; D gene: NA; clone size: NA; CDR3 DNA: TGTGCCAGCAGCTCTCCGGAGGGGATGTACGAGCAGTACTTC; CDR3 protein: CASSSPEGMYEQYF